Presented here are 32 T cell receptor beta chains from one specimen sequenced in a study of cytomegalovirus exposure and HLA in healthy donors. Primers for the PCR totalled 60 Vbeta and 13 Jbeta. Here immunoSEQ multiplex PCR was the method, and the copy in TCRdb shows in-frame clones only, minus some. The sample records 150,000 to 180,000 clones, roughly four fifths being singletons. Sequenced: PBMCs. Receptor source: a man aged 18-30 years in good health and CMV-seronegative.

The chain recombines TRBV10-2 with TRBJ2-1, with D tentatively TRBD2 (6 bases). Germline loops: CDR1 WSHSY, CDR2 SAAADI. The CDR3 has 14 amino acids. Trimming stripped 5 bases from V and 5 bases from J, with 13 bases between. The CDR3 here is CASSPGRLNNEQFF. The CDR3, as DNA: TGCGCCAGCAGTCCGGGGAGGCTAAACAATGAGCAGTTCTTC.

The rearrangement joins TRBV18 to TRBJ1-2; tentatively, D is TRBD1 (5 bases). V shed 5 bases and J shed 6 bases, with 16 bases lying between them. The germline CDR1 and CDR2 sequences are KGHSH and LQKENI. The CDR3 is 14 residues long. CDR3 loop: CASSSRGDGDGYTF. DNA for the CDR3: TGTGCCAGCTCATCCCGGGGGGATGGCGATGGCTACACCTTC.

The chain links TRBV18 to TRBJ1-1; TRBD1 might be the D (5 bases). This CDR3 spans 12 amino acids. The germline gives CDR1 KGHSH, CDR2 LQKENI. Trimming left V 6 bases short and J 6 bases short, with 11 bases between. The CDR3 coding sequence is TGTGCCAGCTCTCCAGGACACTCTGAAGCTTTCTTT. Its protein is CASSPGHSEAFF.

This chain joins TRBV4-3 and TRBJ2-7; 9 bases are shared with TRBD2. V gave up 1 base and J gave up 5 bases; unmatched junction bases: 9. The CDR3 extends over 16 amino acids. Germline-derived CDR1 and CDR2 are LGHNA and YSLEER. This chain's CDR3 is CASSQGVAGEGNEQYF. DNA of the CDR3: TGCGCCAGCAGCCAAGGTGTAGCGGGAGAGGGGAACGAGCAGTACTTC.

This clone was detected once. J is TRBJ2-7 and V is TRBV19, with 7 bases aligning to TRBD1. The CDR3 has 14 residues. Trimming at V came to 3 bases and at J to 2 bases, leaving 4 bases not matched to a gene. Germline-derived CDR1 and CDR2 are LNHDA and SQIVND (reference sequence). The CDR3 loop reads CASSIDRVTYEQYF. CDR3 in DNA: TGTGCCAGTAGTATCGACAGGGTCACCTACGAGCAGTACTTC.

This clone was seen only once. The CDR3 sequence is CSVETRDIEQFF. The DNA for the CDR3 is TGCAGCGTTGAGACCCGGGACATTGAGCAGTTCTTC. This chain uses TRBV29-1 with TRBJ2-1; maybe TRBD1 (6 bases). Germline CDR1 SQVTM, CDR2 ANQGSEA. CDR3 length: 12 amino acids. Trimming took off 3 bases at V and 9 bases at J, with 12 bases between the two ends.

In its sample, this clone was seen a few times. The chain carries TRBV27 and TRBJ2-2; 7 bases fit TRBD2. The CDR3 runs 16 residues. Germline V gene lookup returns CDR1 MNHEY and CDR2 SMNVEV (reference sequence). J was trimmed by 3 bases and V by 5 bases; bases with no gene match: 9. The CDR3 sequence is CASSPHGGGDTGELFF. DNA for the CDR3: TGTGCCAGCAGTCCGCACGGGGGAGGGGACACCGGGGAGCTGTTTTTT.

The chain employs TRBV5-4 and TRBJ2-3; D uncertain. Trimming removed 4 bases from V and 8 bases from J, with 14 bases in between. Per the germline V gene, CDR1 is SGHNT and CDR2 is YYREEE (reference sequence). The CDR3 loop spans 13 amino acids. The CDR3 sequence is CASSPEESGTQYF. CDR3 nucleotides: TGTGCCAGCAGCCCCGAGGAATCGGGTACGCAGTATTTT.

The V call is TRBV19, the J call TRBJ1-5, with D unclear. The CDR3 extends over 17 amino acids. V dropped 3 bases and J dropped 2 bases, with 17 bases sitting between them. CDR1 and CDR2 from the germline V gene are LNHDA and SQIVND (reference sequence). The CDR3 DNA sequence: TGTGCCAGTAGTATTTTACAGTCCGGGAGCGGCAATCAGCCCCAGCATTTT. Translated, it gives CASSILQSGSGNQPQHF.

The V gene is TRBV4-1, the J gene TRBJ2-6, with 8 bases that match TRBD2. CDR3 length equals 20 residues. Germline CDR1 MGHRA, CDR2 YSYEKL. Trimming removed 4 bases from V and 4 bases from J; junction bases left unmatched: 18. The CDR3 sequence is CASSPYLQRERRVGANVLTF. Here the CDR3 DNA reads TGCGCCAGCAGCCCCTACCTTCAGCGGGAGAGGAGGGTGGGGGCCAACGTCCTGACTTTC.

The V gene is TRBV5-8, the J gene TRBJ2-1, with D tentatively TRBD2 (7 bases). The germline CDR1 and CDR2 sequences are SGHTS and YDEGEE. V lost 0 bases and J 2 bases, leaving 12 bases between the germline ends. This CDR3 has 16 residues. The CDR3 DNA reads TGTGCCAGCAGCTTGGAGAGGGGGAGGGCCTACAATGAGCAGTTCTTC. Its translation is CASSLERGRAYNEQFF.

DNA for the CDR3: TGTGCCAGCTCACCATGGACAGGAGGAAACACCATATATTTT. Translated, it gives CASSPWTGGNTIYF. This chain connects TRBV18 to TRBJ1-3; TRBD1 aligns across 7 bases. In germline, CDR1 is KGHSH, CDR2 LQKENI. After removal of 2 bases from V and 4 bases from J, the junction contained 2 bases not matched to a gene. The CDR3 has 14 residues.

The V call is TRBV19, the J call TRBJ2-1, with 7 bases identical to TRBD2. The CDR3 covers 16 residues. V gave up 7 bases and J gave up 5 bases; unmatched junction bases: 14. Germline V CDR1 and CDR2: LNHDA, SQIVND (reference sequence). This CDR3 is CASIPGGGLSNNEQFF. Written as DNA, the CDR3 is TGTGCCAGTATCCCGGGGGGTGGACTTTCGAACAATGAGCAGTTCTTC.

This rearrangement joins TRBV9 to TRBJ2-3, with D possibly matching TRBD2 (5 bases). The CDR3 consists of 15 residues. The germline CDR1 and CDR2 sequences are SGDLS and YYNGEE. Deletions cut 0 bases from V and 0 bases from J, with 8 bases between. CDR3 loop: CASSVEAVSTDTQYF. The CDR3 nucleotides are TGTGCCAGCAGCGTAGAAGCGGTTAGCACAGATACGCAGTATTTT.

The chain recombines TRBV7-6 with TRBJ1-2, with D tentatively TRBD1 (6 bases). Germline CDR1 reads SGHVS; CDR2 reads FNYEAQ. V was shortened by 7 bases and J by 8 bases, with 14 bases between the two germline ends. CDR3 length: 12 residues. As DNA, the CDR3 is TGTGCCAGCACCCCCGTGGGGGCAGGCTACACCTTC. This gives the protein CASTPVGAGYTF.

The gene calls are TRBV9 and TRBJ2-5; no clear D gene. Trimming shortened V by 0 bases and J by 1 base, and 7 bases separated the two germline ends. Germline V gene sequence: CDR1 SGDLS, CDR2 YYNGEE. This CDR3 has 14 amino acids. The CDR3 protein is CASSVAKIQETQYF. DNA for the CDR3: TGTGCCAGCAGCGTAGCTAAGATCCAAGAGACCCAGTACTTC.

V gene TRBV7-6 combines with J gene TRBJ2-7; 10 nucleotides line up with TRBD2. J lost 6 bases, V lost 1 base, and 0 bases had no gene match. The CDR3 runs to 13 residues. Germline CDR1 SGHVS, CDR2 FNYEAQ. This chain's CDR3 is CASSLGTSGEQYF. CDR3 bases: TGTGCCAGCAGCTTAGGGACTAGCGGCGAGCAGTACTTC. Supplemented by reference TRBV7-6 and TRBJ2-7, the full variable domain reads GAGVSQSPRYKVTKRGQDVALRCDPISGHVSLYWYRQALGQGPEFLTYFNYEAQQDKSGLPNDRFSAERPEGSISTLTIQRTEQRDSAMYRCASSLGTSGEQYFGPGTRLTVT.

The chain carries TRBV7-6 and TRBJ2-7; D might be TRBD2 (6 bases). From germline, CDR1 is SGHVS and CDR2 FNYEAQ. The V end lost 0 bases, the J end lost 7 bases, and 13 bases lay between the germline ends. There are 14 residues in the CDR3. The CDR3 sequence: CASSLATRSGEQYF. The DNA for the CDR3 is TGTGCCAGCAGCTTAGCGACTAGATCGGGTGAGCAGTACTTC.

The gene calls are TRBV2 and TRBJ1-6, with 8 bases that match TRBD1. Germline-derived CDR1 and CDR2 are SNHLY and FYNNEI. The CDR3 has 14 residues. V dropped 8 bases and J dropped 8; count of bases not matched to a gene: 8. Here the CDR3 DNA reads TGTGCCAGCTCCCTGGACAGGGCGGATTCACCCCTCCACTTT. This sequence encodes CASSLDRADSPLHF.

This clone was observed a handful of times. The V call is TRBV30, the J call TRBJ2-7; tentatively, D is TRBD2 (5 bases). The CDR3 has 15 residues. The V gene lost 8 bases and the J gene lost 4 bases, with 24 bases spanning the gap. Germline V gives CDR1 GTSNPN, CDR2 SVGIG (reference sequence). The CDR3: CALMLGGLPFYEQYF. DNA of the CDR3: TGTGCCCTTATGTTAGGAGGCCTTCCCTTTTACGAGCAGTACTTC.

The chain employs TRBV11-2 and TRBJ1-1; no reliable D call. V dropped 6 bases and J dropped 6 bases, with 11 bases sitting between them. The CDR3 spans 12 residues. Germline-derived CDR1 and CDR2 are SGHAT and FQNNGV. CDR3 sequence reads: CASRVVGAEAFF. Written as DNA, the CDR3 is TGTGCCAGCAGGGTGGTCGGGGCTGAAGCTTTCTTT.

The genes are TRBV27 and TRBJ2-6; weak D call: TRBD2 (5 bases). This CDR3 has 14 amino acids. Germline V CDR1 and CDR2: MNHEY, SMNVEV (reference sequence). V shed 8 bases and J shed 3 bases, with 11 bases lying between them. CDR3 sequence: CASAVEGGANVLTF. CDR3 nucleotides: TGTGCCAGCGCTGTTGAGGGTGGGGCCAACGTCCTGACTTTC.

This sequence joins TRBV7-2 and TRBJ1-5; 12 bases agree with TRBD1. Germline loops: CDR1 SGHTA, CDR2 FQGNSA. The V gene end was trimmed by 6 bases and the J gene end by 0 bases; junction bases not matched to a gene: 9. The CDR3 runs 18 residues. CDR3 nucleotides: TGTGCCAGCAGTATAGGGACAGGGGGCCCTTATAGCAATCAGCCCCAGCATTTT. Translation gives CASSIGTGGPYSNQPQHF.

This sequence joins TRBV19 and TRBJ2-2, with 9 bases aligning to TRBD2. The CDR3 is 16 residues long. Germline trimming cut 4 bases from V and 1 base from J; bases unmatched to any gene: 4. Germline loops: CDR1 LNHDA, CDR2 SQIVND (reference sequence). The CDR3 sequence: CASSKIAGENTGELFF. CDR3 coding DNA: TGTGCCAGTAGTAAGATAGCGGGAGAGAACACCGGGGAGCTGTTTTTT.

The genes are TRBV10-3 and TRBJ2-7, with a tentative D call TRBD2 (5 bases). Looked up from germline, CDR1 is ENHRY and CDR2 is SYGVKD. The CDR3 covers 13 residues. V lost 2 bases and J lost 2, with 7 bases in between. CDR3 in amino acids: CAISEEGPYEQYF. The CDR3 DNA reads TGTGCCATCAGTGAGGAGGGCCCCTACGAGCAGTACTTC.

There are a few counts of this clone. The V gene is TRBV9, the J gene TRBJ2-1; 7 positions match TRBD2. Losses at the gene ends were 4 bases for V and 3 bases for J; bases not matched to a gene: 16. Germline CDR1 SGDLS, CDR2 YYNGEE. The CDR3 has 18 amino acids. The CDR3 bases are TGTGCCAGCAGCTACCAACACCGGGCTAGCGGTCTCTACAATGAGCAGTTCTTC. Its translation: CASSYQHRASGLYNEQFF.

The chain combines TRBV19 with TRBJ1-1, with D perhaps TRBD1 (5 bases). This CDR3 has 14 amino acids. Germline V CDR1 and CDR2: LNHDA, SQIVND (reference sequence). V lost 3 bases and J lost 4, with 12 bases in between. The CDR3 reads CASSIGDQGTEAFF. The CDR3 DNA reads TGTGCCAGTAGTATTGGGGATCAGGGCACTGAAGCTTTCTTT.

The J gene is TRBJ2-5, the V gene TRBV27, with D possibly TRBD2 on 6 matching bases. TRBJ2-7 matches the DNA end more closely, so the J call is doubtful. Germline V CDR1 and CDR2: MNHEY, SMNVEV (reference sequence). The CDR3 is made up of 14 amino acids. The CDR3 sequence: CASSPRTTLYEQYF. The CDR3 DNA is TGTGCCAGCAGTCCGCGGACTACTCTCTACGAGCAGTACTTC.

The rearrangement uses TRBV10-2 and TRBJ2-5, with 8 bases aligning to TRBD2. The CDR3 is 15 amino acids. J was trimmed by 3 bases and V by 6 bases; bases with no gene match: 9. CDR1 and CDR2 from the germline V gene are WSHSY and SAAADI. The CDR3 coding sequence is TGCGCCAGCAGCGCAGTGCTAGCGGGTAAAGAGACCCAGTACTTC. Translated, it gives CASSAVLAGKETQYF.

V is TRBV4-1 and J is TRBJ1-1, with 7 bases identical to TRBD1. V trimming: 4 bases; J trimming: 4 bases; junction bases outside the gene matches: 6. In germline, CDR1 is MGHRA, CDR2 YSYEKL. The CDR3 has 14 residues. The CDR3 spells CASSLPGGSTEAFF. CDR3 DNA sequence: TGCGCCAGCAGCCTTCCAGGGGGGAGCACTGAAGCTTTCTTT.

The chain uses TRBV13 and TRBJ2-6; tentatively, D is TRBD1 (5 bases). V lost 8 bases and J 4 bases, leaving 12 bases between the germline ends. The CDR3 has 14 residues. The germline V gene has CDR1 PRHDT and CDR2 FYEKMQ (reference sequence). This chain's CDR3 is CASSTPGGANVLTF. CDR3 sequence (DNA): TGTGCCAGCTCTACTCCAGGGGGGGCCAACGTCCTGACTTTC. Looking up the rest from reference TRBV13 and TRBJ2-6 gives the full variable domain: AAGVIQSPRHLIKEKRETATLKCYPIPRHDTVYWYQQGPGQDPQFLISFYEKMQSDKGSIPDRFSAQQFSDYHSELNMSSLELGDSALYFCASSTPGGANVLTFGAGSRLTVL.

The V gene is TRBV7-2, the J gene TRBJ2-1; TRBD2 matches 10 bases. Looked up from germline, CDR1 is SGHTA and CDR2 is FQGNSA. Trimming cost V 4 bases and J 9 bases; bases outside gene matches: 9. The CDR3 is made up of 15 amino acids. CDR3 bases: TGTGCCAGCAGCTCCTTGTCGCTAGCGGGAGTTGAGCAGTTCTTC. The encoded protein is CASSSLSLAGVEQFF.